A single T cell receptor beta chain is shown here with its context. Its target is unknown. The sample originates from a study of regulatory T cells in long-lasting Graves disease. CDR3 size: 14 residues. The V and J ends lost 6 bases and 3 bases, in that order; junction bases with no gene match: 8. Germline loops: CDR1 MNHNS, CDR2 SASEGT. Time point of the sample: persistent/refractory GD, antithyroid drugs over 5 years with positive TRAb. PBMC RNA was the source of the TCR library. Findings of the study overall: Persistent disease showed a preference for TRBV28, TRBJ1-2 and TRBJ2-5.

Building the TCR beta libraries relied on iRepertoire HTBI primers, and CDR3 regions underwent Arm-PCR. In the authors' methods: Looking across samples, the authors found some 60 TRBV and approximately 13 TRBJ segments. TCRdb reprocessed the multiplex PCR reads with MiXCR, giving one entry per CDR3 protein. The V and J calls were not made by the authors but by TCRdb's processing. The sample lists roughly 500,000 distinct CDR3 sequences, under 25% occurring once. The genes are TRBV6-1 and TRBJ2-7; 7 bases match TRBD1. The receptor was isolated from a female donor with Graves disease. The sequencing used peripheral blood mononuclear cells (PBMCs), collected when the disease was refractory, from a patient treated with antithyroid drugs. CDR3 sequence reads: CASRNRDRDYEQYF. In DNA, the CDR3 is TGTGCCAGCAGAAACCGGGACAGAGACTACGAGCAGTACTTC.